This passage covers 26 T cell receptor beta chains from one sample sequenced in a study of blood T cell repertoires in COVID-19. Sequencing used immunoSEQ multiplex PCR; TCRdb keeps in-frame clones, though not all of them. The profile shows about 370,000 clones, almost 90% of them singletons. Sample: peripheral blood. All receptors come from a man younger than 35 with active or convalescent COVID-19.

The chain couples TRBV7-3 to TRBJ2-7; TRBD2 is a possible D gene (7 bases). Germline CDR1 reads SGHTA; CDR2 reads FQGTGA. Deletions cut 0 bases from V and 7 bases from J, with 19 bases between. The CDR3 runs 16 residues. DNA of the CDR3: TGTGCCAGCAGCTTAACTGGTTCGGGGGGCCAAGGGGAGCAGTACTTC. The encoded protein is CASSLTGSGGQGEQYF.

The chain is built from TRBV6-5 and TRBJ1-5, with 9 bases fitting TRBD1. The germline CDR1 and CDR2 sequences are MNHEY and SVGAGI. The CDR3 covers 15 residues. J was trimmed by 6 bases and V by 6 bases; bases with no gene match: 9. The CDR3 bases are TGTGCCAGCAGCCAGACAGGGGGGGGAGGTCAGCCCCAGCATTTT. This translates into CASSQTGGGGQPQHF.

This chain links TRBV18 with TRBJ1-4; no clear D. Germline V CDR1 and CDR2: KGHSH, LQKENI. The CDR3 contains 15 residues. V lost 2 bases and J lost 0, with 7 bases in between. Here the CDR3 reads CASSPEVSTNEKLFF. The DNA for the CDR3 is TGTGCCAGCTCACCAGAGGTATCAACTAATGAAAAACTGTTTTTT.

This clone was counted a single time. J is TRBJ2-7 and V is TRBV2, with 8 bases that match TRBD2. Germline CDR1 and CDR2: SNHLY and FYNNEI. The length of the CDR3 is 15 residues. V lost 7 bases to trimming and J lost 4 bases; unmatched junction nucleotides: 12. The CDR3 is CASTPPRTSRYEQYF. Here the CDR3 DNA reads TGTGCCAGCACGCCCCCCCGGACTAGCAGGTACGAGCAGTACTTC.

The chain carries TRBV18 and TRBJ2-1, with 12 positions matching TRBD2. Trimming took 5 bases from V and 0 from J; bases not matched to a gene: 2. Germline values: CDR1 KGHSH, CDR2 LQKENI. This CDR3 spans 16 amino acids. The CDR3 coding sequence is TGTGCCAGCTCAATGACTAGCGGGAGCTCCTACAATGAGCAGTTCTTC. Protein sequence: CASSMTSGSSYNEQFF.

The chain joins TRBV5-8 to TRBJ1-4, with D perhaps TRBD1 (6 bases). Trimming removed 0 bases from V and 3 bases from J, with 9 bases in between. This CDR3 has 15 residues. CDR1 and CDR2 (germline): SGHTS, YDEGEE. The CDR3 sequence: CASSLGDTSNEKLFF. In DNA form, the CDR3 reads TGTGCCAGCAGCTTGGGGGACACCTCTAATGAAAAACTGTTTTTT.

The J gene is TRBJ1-4, the V gene TRBV7-2; perhaps TRBD1 as D (6 bases). V gave up 8 bases and J gave up 7 bases, with 20 bases separating them. Per germline, CDR1 SGHTA and CDR2 FQGNSA. This CDR3 has 15 amino acids. DNA for the CDR3: TGTGCCAGCTCTAATCGTGGGGGCCTCGGTGAAAAACTGTTTTTT. Protein product: CASSNRGGLGEKLFF.

The chain is built from TRBV19 and TRBJ1-1; a possible D gene is TRBD1 (5 bases). Germline V gene lookup returns CDR1 LNHDA and CDR2 SQIVND (reference sequence). This CDR3 has 13 amino acids. V lost 4 bases to trimming and J lost 4 bases, with 10 bases between them. The CDR3: CASSTTEATEAFF. Written as DNA, the CDR3 is TGTGCCAGTAGTACGACAGAGGCCACTGAAGCTTTCTTT.

This clone appeared a few times. The chain is built from TRBV27 and TRBJ2-1; 11 bases are shared with TRBD2. The CDR3 has 14 residues. V lost 5 bases and J lost 5; bases outside the gene matches: 2. In germline, CDR1 is MNHEY, CDR2 SMNVEV (reference sequence). Here the CDR3 reads CASSQGLADNEQFF. CDR3 nucleotides: TGTGCCAGCAGTCAGGGACTAGCGGACAATGAGCAGTTCTTC.

This chain links TRBV6-2 or TRBV6-3 with TRBJ2-7; no clear D gene. This CDR3 contains 12 residues. Trimming cost V 4 bases and J 2 bases, with 6 bases left between them. Per germline, CDR1 MNHEY and CDR2 SVGEGT. For the CDR3, the DNA is TGTGCCAGCAGTTTAGTTGCCTACGAGCAGTACTTC. Amino acids: CASSLVAYEQYF.

The sample holds one count of this clone. This chain joins TRBV25-1 and TRBJ2-1, with D perhaps TRBD1 (8 bases). CDR1 is MGHDK and CDR2 is SYGVNS in the germline V gene. The CDR3 contains 17 residues. Between the trimmed V and J ends, which lost 4 bases and 6 bases, there was a span of 22 bases. This CDR3 is CASSVSAGGGRLNEQFF. CDR3 DNA sequence: TGTGCCAGCAGTGTCTCGGCAGGGGGCGGGAGACTCAATGAGCAGTTCTTC.

The chain recombines TRBV25-1 with TRBJ1-4; D is perhaps TRBD1 (5 bases). V shed 9 bases and J shed 7 bases, with 15 bases lying between them. The CDR3 totals 13 residues. Germline V lookup: CDR1 MGHDK, CDR2 SYGVNS. The CDR3 coding sequence is TGTGCCAGTCAATCTAGGGGTGGTGAAAAACTGTTTTTT. This gives the protein CASQSRGGEKLFF. Full variable domain (missing parts from reference TRBV25-1 and TRBJ1-4): EADIYQTPRYLVIGTGKKITLECSQTMGHDKMYWYQQDPGMELHLIHYSYGVNSTEKGDLSSESTVSRIRTEHFPLTLESARPSHTSQYLCASQSRGGEKLFFGSGTQLSVL.

The CDR3 reads CASSLVRRGHEQFF. CDR3 sequence (DNA): TGTGCCAGCAGCTTAGTCCGCAGGGGACATGAGCAGTTCTTC. The chain joins TRBV7-8 to TRBJ2-1, with TRBD1 as a possible D gene (6 bases). The CDR3 has 14 residues. Germline CDR1 SGHVS, CDR2 FQNEAQ. V gave up 1 base and J gave up 8 bases, with 12 bases separating them.

The chain combines TRBV5-1 with TRBJ2-1; 11 nucleotides agree with TRBD2. Germline loops: CDR1 SGHRS, CDR2 YFSETQ. The CDR3 has 17 residues. With 4 bases clipped from V and 4 bases from J, the junction kept 10 bases outside the gene matches. The DNA of the CDR3 is TGCGCCAGCAGCCCTTCACTAGCGGGAGATTTGTACAATGAGCAGTTCTTC. Protein: CASSPSLAGDLYNEQFF. Full variable domain (outside the CDR3, taken from reference TRBV5-1 and TRBJ2-1): KAGVTQTPRYLIKTRGQQVTLSCSPISGHRSVSWYQQTPGQGLQFLFEYFSETQRNKGNFPGRFSGRQFSNSRSEMNVSTLELGDSALYLCASSPSLAGDLYNEQFFGPGTRLTVL.

This chain connects TRBV5-1 to TRBJ1-6, with D possibly being TRBD1 (5 bases). Trimming removed 0 bases at V and 0 bases at J, with 16 bases between. CDR1 and CDR2 from the germline V gene are SGHRS and YFSETQ. This CDR3 contains 19 residues. The CDR3 spells CASSLGTRGPGSYNSPLHF. Written as DNA, the CDR3 is TGCGCCAGCAGCTTGGGGACAAGGGGCCCCGGCTCCTATAATTCACCCCTCCACTTT.

This chain connects TRBV7-2 to TRBJ2-7; TRBD2 matches 12 bases. From germline, CDR1 is SGHTA and CDR2 FQGNSA. The junction had 8 bases not matched to a gene; V was cut back by 1 base and J by 10 bases. The CDR3 consists of 15 residues. The CDR3 bases are TGTGCCAGCAGCTTAGGTCCGGCTAGCGGGAGGGCCCAGTACTTC. As protein: CASSLGPASGRAQYF.

This clone has a single count. This CDR3 is CASSSPGTGLDEQFF. Written as DNA, the CDR3 is TGTGCCAGCAGTTCCCCCGGGACAGGGCTCGATGAGCAGTTCTTC. The gene calls are TRBV27 and TRBJ2-1, with TRBD1 matching over 9 bases. This CDR3 is 15 amino acids long. CDR1 is MNHEY and CDR2 is SMNVEV in the germline V gene (reference sequence). V dropped 4 bases and J dropped 8; count of bases not matched to a gene: 9.

Comment on this clone: Its ends do not fully match the called genes, so a read error is possible. This chain uses TRBV6-1 with TRBJ1-2; TRBD1 matches 9 bases. The CDR3 has 15 residues. CDR1 and CDR2 (germline): MNHNS, SASEGT. CDR3 in amino acids: CASREGTGLSYGYTF. The CDR3 nucleotides read TGTGCCAGCAGGGAAGGGACAGGGTTGAGCTATGGCTACACCTTC.

This chain connects TRBV4-3 to TRBJ1-2; D not certain. V lost 0 bases to trimming and J lost 2 bases, with 10 bases between them. This CDR3 has 15 amino acids. Germline CDR1 LGHNA, CDR2 YSLEER. CDR3 in amino acids: CASSQDFRINYGYTF. As DNA, the CDR3 is TGCGCCAGCAGCCAAGATTTCAGGATCAACTATGGCTACACCTTC.

This chain joins TRBV7-9 and TRBJ1-4; 7 bases fit TRBD1. The CDR3 sequence is 15 residues long. Germline V gives CDR1 SEHNR, CDR2 FQNEAQ (reference sequence). The ends lost 5 bases at V and 0 bases at J; junction bases unmatched: 3. The DNA for the CDR3 is TGTGCCAGCAGCCGACAGGGTCCAACTAATGAAAAACTGTTTTTT. As protein: CASSRQGPTNEKLFF.

This chain joins TRBV2 and TRBJ2-5; 8 bases agree with TRBD1. The CDR3 covers 14 residues. Germline CDR1 SNHLY, CDR2 FYNNEI. Unmatched junction bases numbered 7, after V lost 9 bases and J lost 1 base. CDR3 DNA sequence: TGTGCCAGTAGCCTCAGGGGGCGCCAAGAGACCCAGTACTTC. It translates to CASSLRGRQETQYF.

The chain has TRBV4-2 and TRBJ2-7, with 7 bases identical to TRBD2. V shed 0 bases, J shed 6 bases, and the junction held 11 bases outside the gene matches. This CDR3 is 16 amino acids long. CDR1 and CDR2 (germline): LGHNA, YNFKEQ. The CDR3 region is CASSQDRELAFGEQYF. The CDR3 region has the DNA TGTGCCAGCAGCCAAGATCGGGAACTAGCGTTTGGCGAGCAGTACTTC.

This clone came up once. The chain combines TRBV11-1 with TRBJ2-3, with 7 bases lining up with TRBD1. V lost 5 bases, J lost 5 bases, and 1 base stayed unmatched. CDR1 and CDR2 from the germline V gene are SGHAT and FQDESV (reference sequence). The CDR3 is made up of 12 amino acids. The CDR3 sequence is CASSPGGDTQYF. DNA of the CDR3: TGTGCCAGCAGCCCAGGGGGAGATACGCAGTATTTT.

The V and J genes are TRBV4-1 and TRBJ2-3, with 14 bases aligning to TRBD2. V lost 1 base and J lost 4; bases outside the gene matches: 13. The CDR3 is made up of 20 amino acids. From germline, CDR1 is MGHRA and CDR2 YSYEKL. The CDR3 is CASSQVFGTSGGGFPDTQYF. CDR3 nucleotide sequence: TGCGCCAGCAGCCAAGTCTTCGGGACTAGCGGGGGCGGTTTCCCAGATACGCAGTATTTT.

The V call is TRBV19, the J call TRBJ1-1, with a tentative D call TRBD1 (5 bases). CDR3 size: 12 residues. CDR1 is LNHDA, CDR2 SQIVND, per germline (reference sequence). Trimming took 10 bases from V and 5 from J, leaving 14 bases between them. For the CDR3, the DNA is TGTGCCACCCTATCAGGGATTACTGAAGCTTTCTTT. This encodes CATLSGITEAFF.

This chain uses TRBV28 with TRBJ2-2; a weak D match, TRBD2 (5 bases). The CDR3 has 17 residues. Germline V CDR1 and CDR2: MDHEN, SYDVKM. Deletions cut 3 bases from V and 5 bases from J, with 19 bases between. This chain's CDR3 is CASSLYQDSQKTGELFF. As DNA, the CDR3 is TGTGCCAGCAGTTTGTATCAGGACTCTCAGAAGACCGGGGAGCTGTTTTTT. Full variable domain (remainder filled in from reference TRBV28 and TRBJ2-2): DVKVTQSSRYLVKRTGEKVFLECVQDMDHENMFWYRQDPGLGLRLIYFSYDVKMKEKGDIPEGYSVSREKKERFSLILESASTNQTSMYLCASSLYQDSQKTGELFFGEGSRLTVL.